These T cell receptor beta chains were read from a single sample in a study of TIL therapy for anti-PD-1-resistant metastatic lung cancer. Profiled with immunoSEQ multiplex PCR; TCRdb holds only in-frame clones, not every one. Of roughly 50,000 clones in the sample, 70% to 85% were seen once. This specimen was tumor tissue, taken at baseline. The receptors derive from a person aged 25-79 years with non-small cell lung cancer. Each CDR3 is given with its conserved first and last residue. The order of the fields is clone size, CDR3 length, J gene, V gene, D gene, CDR3 protein, CDR3 DNA. D genes are given only for firm matches. Where a row states a size, it is once, few, many or the class of an expanded clone; other rows omit it.

NA | 16 | TRBJ2-2 | TRBV28 | TRBD2 | CASSNLAGGYTGELFF | TGTGCCAGCAGTAACCTAGCGGGGGGGTACACCGGGGAGCTGTTTTTT
NA | 13 | TRBJ1-6 | TRBV7-9 | NA | CASSPSGVAPLHF | TGTGCCAGCAGCCCCTCAGGAGTGGCACCCCTCCACTTT
NA | 16 | TRBJ2-3 | TRBV29-1 | NA | CSVVFGAGYSGGTQYF | TGCAGCGTTGTTTTCGGGGCAGGGTATTCCGGTGGTACGCAGTATTTT
NA | 13 | TRBJ1-4 | TRBV27 | NA | CASSLRRVEKLFF | TGTGCCAGCAGTTTACGGAGGGTTGAAAAACTGTTTTTT
NA | 11 | TRBJ1-2 | TRBV28 | NA | CASGTSSWYTF | TGTGCCAGTGGGACCTCTTCGTGGTACACCTTC
NA | 14 | TRBJ2-7 | TRBV28 | NA | CASRSGTFSYEQYF | TGTGCCAGCAGGTCAGGGACTTTCTCCTACGAGCAGTACTTC
NA | 16 | TRBJ2-5 | TRBV6-1 | TRBD1 | CASSEGTGTYQETQYF | TGTGCCAGCAGTGAGGGGACAGGGACGTACCAAGAGACCCAGTACTTC
NA | 13 | TRBJ1-1 | TRBV7-9 | NA | CASSLGVGRDAFF | TGTGCCAGCAGCTTAGGTGTGGGGAGGGACGCTTTCTTT
NA | 15 | TRBJ1-2 | TRBV5-1 | NA | CASSPLSQWERGYTF | TGCGCCAGCAGCCCGCTTAGTCAGTGGGAGCGTGGCTACACCTTC
few | 16 | TRBJ1-5 | TRBV10-2 | TRBD1 | CASSEPTGEGNQPQHF | TGCGCCAGCAGTGAACCGACAGGGGAGGGCAATCAGCCCCAGCATTTT
NA | 16 | TRBJ2-2 | TRBV7-2 | TRBD1 | CASSEPGTGIAGELFF | TGTGCCAGCAGCGAACCCGGGACAGGGATTGCCGGGGAGCTGTTTTTT
NA | 13 | TRBJ1-1 | TRBV2 | NA | CASRGEMNTEAFF | TGTGCCAGCAGGGGGGAAATGAACACTGAAGCTTTCTTT
once | 17 | TRBJ2-1 | TRBV7-2 | TRBD2 | CASSFRLAGAGANEQFF | TGTGCCAGCAGCTTCAGGCTAGCGGGAGCCGGGGCCAATGAGCAGTTCTTC
NA | 19 | TRBJ2-6 | TRBV5-1 | TRBD1 | CASSPSSGTGSTGANVLTF | TGCGCCAGCAGCCCCAGCTCCGGGACAGGGTCTACTGGGGCCAACGTCCTGACTTTC
NA | 14 | TRBJ2-7 | TRBV15 | NA | CATSRDFQGVEQYF | TGTGCCACCAGCAGAGATTTTCAGGGCGTCGAGCAGTACTTC
NA | 13 | TRBJ2-7 | TRBV29-1 | TRBD1 | CSVPGTGFYEQYF | TGCAGCGTCCCCGGGACAGGCTTCTACGAGCAGTACTTC
NA | 14 | TRBJ2-7 | TRBV9 | TRBD1 | CASSVGTGPDEQYF | TGTGCCAGCAGCGTAGGGACAGGGCCCGACGAGCAGTACTTC
NA | 10 | TRBJ1-2 | TRBV7-9 | NA | CASSPTDPAF | TGTGCCAGCAGCCCCACCGACCCCGCCTTC
NA | 15 | TRBJ2-4 | TRBV7-8 | NA | CASSGTFLAKNIQYF | TGTGCCAGCAGTGGAACATTTCTAGCCAAAAACATTCAGTACTTC
NA | 12 | TRBJ2-7 | TRBV19 | NA | CASSTTSYEQYF | TGTGCCAGTAGTACCACTAGCTACGAGCAGTACTTC